The clone carrying this TCR beta chain was seen more than once but under ten times. Its antigen is not known. Germline CDR1 is SGHVS and CDR2 is FNYEAQ. With 1 base clipped from V and 3 bases from J, the junction kept 5 bases outside the gene matches. The CDR3 is 16 residues long. Indicated time point: patch test 1, 2 weeks after DPC sensitization. Sample treatment: therapeutic diphenylcyclopropenone sensitization with weekly scalp DPC. The template was total RNA from unfractionated whole blood. MiXCR was run by TCRdb on the RACE reads, yielding one entry per CDR3 protein. The repertoire has some 52,000 distinct CDR3 sequences, approximately 10% of them found once; the top ten carry approximately 1.8%. The data are from a study of human T cells and chemical hapten exposure. Study background: For the roughly 24-week duration of the study, patients were given weekly doses of diphenylcyclopropenone on the scalp. Study results and caveats: It should be noted that donors had alopecia, so their immune response may differ from healthy people's. The study found that DPC sensitization did not change TCRs above 1 in 1000 frequency.

The specimen was whole blood, collected in connection with sensitization to the hapten diphenylcyclopropenone (DPC). The receptor was isolated from a woman in her forties with alopecia areata. Some clones in this sample may be carry-over from other donors' samples. The V call is TRBV7-6, the J call TRBJ2-2, with 7 bases identical to TRBD2. The CDR3, as DNA: TGTGCCAGCAGCTTAGACCCACTAGCGCACACCGGGGAGCTGTTTTTT. Translation: CASSLDPLAHTGELFF.